The TCR beta chain described here comes from a study of early T cells in non-severe SARS-CoV-2 infection. Turning to the study itself: Bulk RNA taken from unsorted whole blood was sequenced, leaving chains unpaired.

As to this clonotype: Its antigen is unidentified.

General study points: There was a bias toward anti-spike CD8 responses in VDJdb matching, which missed private and CD4 specificities.

Unique molecular identifier tags were affixed to discrete cDNA molecules. TCRdb re-analysed the 5' RACE reads in MiXCR, keeping a single row per CDR3 protein. The sample has 30,000 to 40,000 distinct CDR3 sequences, approximately 7.1% seen once. The CDR3 loop spans 14 amino acids. Per the germline V gene, CDR1 is SQVTM and CDR2 is ANQGSEA. The V and J ends lost 1 base and 5 bases, in that order; junction bases with no gene match: 4. Specimen: whole blood, collected at baseline. The sequence came from an adult who was a healthcare worker with PCR-confirmed SARS-CoV-2 infection or an uninfected control (not recorded which). The chain carries TRBV29-1 and TRBJ2-1; 8 nucleotides agree with TRBD2. The CDR3 DNA reads as TGCAGCGTTGAAGTAGCGGGGATCGACAATGAGCAGTTCTTC. As protein: CSVEVAGIDNEQFF.